Listed below are T cell receptor beta chains from one sample, sequenced in a study of CD8 T cells in ankylosing spondylitis. TCRdb redid the calling of the 5' RACE reads with MiXCR, one entry per CDR3 protein. Found here are approximately 520,000 distinct CDR3 sequences, about 5.4% of them singletons; the top ten hold roughly 3.3%. Sequencing was carried out using blood, either unsorted or a sorted T cell fraction (not recorded which). The receptors derive from a male donor with ankylosing spondylitis. CDR3s include the opening cysteine and the closing phenylalanine or tryptophan. Fields, in order: clone size, D gene, V gene, J gene, CDR3 protein, CDR3 DNA. D genes are given only for firm matches. Expanded clones get a size class; other rows say once, few or many, or leave the size out.

clone_size: many; d_call: NA; v_call: TRBV6-5; j_call: TRBJ1-2; cdr3_aa: CASISGDRGYTF; cdr3_nt: TGTGCCAGCATATCAGGGGATCGTGGCTACACCTTC
clone_size: many; d_call: NA; v_call: TRBV30; j_call: TRBJ1-1; cdr3_aa: CAWRVGNTEAFF; cdr3_nt: TGTGCCTGGAGGGTAGGGAACACTGAAGCTTTCTTT
clone_size: many; d_call: NA; v_call: TRBV29-1; j_call: TRBJ1-2; cdr3_aa: CSVPLDYGYTF; cdr3_nt: TGCAGCGTCCCCTTAGACTATGGCTACACCTTC
clone_size: many; d_call: TRBD2; v_call: TRBV4-3; j_call: TRBJ2-2; cdr3_aa: CASSQGLADNTGELFF; cdr3_nt: TGCGCCAGCAGCCAAGGACTAGCAGACAACACCGGGGAGCTGTTTTTT
clone_size: many; d_call: NA; v_call: TRBV29-1; j_call: TRBJ2-7; cdr3_aa: CSVGRTAFYEQYF; cdr3_nt: TGCAGCGTTGGAAGGACAGCGTTTTACGAGCAGTACTTC
clone_size: many; d_call: TRBD1; v_call: TRBV24-1; j_call: TRBJ2-2; cdr3_aa: CATRGPDRGSANTGELFF; cdr3_nt: TGTGCCACCAGGGGCCCGGACAGGGGAAGTGCGAACACCGGGGAGCTGTTTTTT
clone_size: many; d_call: NA; v_call: TRBV12-3/TRBV12-4; j_call: TRBJ2-6; cdr3_aa: CASSSLYRAGANVLTF; cdr3_nt: TGTGCCAGCAGTTCCTTGTACAGGGCCGGGGCCAACGTCCTGACTTTC
clone_size: many; d_call: TRBD1; v_call: TRBV18; j_call: TRBJ1-2; cdr3_aa: CASSPRGTGVRNNYGYTF; cdr3_nt: TGTGCCAGCTCACCACGTGGGACAGGGGTTAGGAACAACTATGGCTACACCTTC
clone_size: NA; d_call: TRBD2; v_call: TRBV20-1; j_call: TRBJ2-4; cdr3_aa: CSAKGWKAGGPSVINIQYF; cdr3_nt: TGCAGTGCTAAGGGTTGGAAGGCGGGAGGGCCCTCGGTCATAAACATTCAGTACTTC
clone_size: many; d_call: TRBD2; v_call: TRBV24-1; j_call: TRBJ2-4; cdr3_aa: CATRASGGSAKNIQYF; cdr3_nt: TGTGCCACCAGAGCTAGCGGGGGGTCAGCCAAAAACATTCAGTACTTC
clone_size: many; d_call: NA; v_call: TRBV6-2/TRBV6-3; j_call: TRBJ2-3; cdr3_aa: CASRDRTETSTDTQYF; cdr3_nt: TGTGCCAGCAGGGATCGGACAGAAACTAGCACAGATACGCAGTATTTT
clone_size: NA; d_call: TRBD1; v_call: TRBV18; j_call: TRBJ2-7; cdr3_aa: CASSPTGTGENEQYF; cdr3_nt: TGTGCCAGCTCACCCACCGGGACAGGGGAAAACGAGCAGTACTTC
clone_size: many; d_call: NA; v_call: TRBV4-3; j_call: TRBJ1-3; cdr3_aa: CASSQDVVVTESTGNTIYF; cdr3_nt: TGCGCCAGCAGCCAAGATGTGGTTGTAACGGAATCGACTGGAAACACCATATATTTT
clone_size: many; d_call: TRBD2; v_call: TRBV6-1; j_call: TRBJ2-1; cdr3_aa: CASGVAGALAEQFF; cdr3_nt: TGTGCCAGCGGGGTAGCGGGAGCTTTAGCGGAGCAGTTCTTC